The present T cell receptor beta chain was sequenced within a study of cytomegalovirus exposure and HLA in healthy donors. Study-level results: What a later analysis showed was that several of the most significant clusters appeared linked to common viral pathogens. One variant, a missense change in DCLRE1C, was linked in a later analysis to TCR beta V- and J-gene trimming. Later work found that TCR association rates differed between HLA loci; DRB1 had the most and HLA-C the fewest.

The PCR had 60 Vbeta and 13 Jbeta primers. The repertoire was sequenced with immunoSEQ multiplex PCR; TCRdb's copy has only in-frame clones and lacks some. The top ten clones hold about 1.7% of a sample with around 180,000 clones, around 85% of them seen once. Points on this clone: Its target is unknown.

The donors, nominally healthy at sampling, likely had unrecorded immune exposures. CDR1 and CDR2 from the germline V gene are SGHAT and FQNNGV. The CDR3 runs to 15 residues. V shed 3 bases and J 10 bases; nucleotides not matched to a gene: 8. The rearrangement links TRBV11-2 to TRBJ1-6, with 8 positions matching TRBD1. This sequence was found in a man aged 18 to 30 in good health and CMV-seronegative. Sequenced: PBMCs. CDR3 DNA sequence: TGTGCCAGCAGCTTTTGGACAGGGAGGGGCTCACCCCTCCACTTT. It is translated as CASSFWTGRGSPLHF.